This passage covers 13 T cell receptor beta chains from one sample sequenced in a study of blood T cell repertoires in COVID-19. Using immunoSEQ multiplex PCR, the repertoire was profiled, and TCRdb retains in-frame clones only, with some absent. The top ten clones hold around 1.2% of a sample with some 370,000 clones, about 90% of them seen once. Sequencing used peripheral blood. Receptor source: a man aged 35-49 years with acute or convalescent COVID-19.

This sequence joins TRBV11-3 and TRBJ2-2, with a weak D call TRBD2 (5 bases). Looked up from germline, CDR1 is SGHNT and CDR2 is YENEEA. Trimming removed 4 bases at V and 2 bases at J, with 14 bases between. This CDR3 contains 16 residues. CDR3 protein: CASSSFSGYNTGELFF. CDR3 DNA: TGTGCCAGCAGCTCCTTTTCGGGGTATAACACCGGGGAGCTGTTTTTT. Full variable domain (outside the CDR3, taken from reference TRBV11-3 and TRBJ2-2): EAGVVQSPRYKIIEKKQPVAFWCNPISGHNTLYWYLQNLGQGPELLIRYENEEAVDDSQLPKDRFSAERLKGVDSTLKIQPAELGDSAVYLCASSSFSGYNTGELFFGEGSRLTVL.

The V call is TRBV5-4, the J call TRBJ1-2; D is perhaps TRBD1 (5 bases). V gave up 4 bases and J gave up 1 base, with 17 bases separating them. Germline assignment: CDR1 SGHNT and CDR2 YYREEE (reference sequence). CDR3 length: 16 amino acids. CDR3 loop: CASSIRGNQFNYGYTF. CDR3 DNA sequence: TGTGCCAGCAGCATCCGGGGGAACCAATTTAACTATGGCTACACCTTC. The full variable domain, completed using reference TRBV5-4 and TRBJ1-2, is ETGVTQSPTHLIKTRGQQVTLRCSSQSGHNTVSWYQQALGQGPQFIFQYYREEENGRGNFPPRFSGLQFPNYSSELNVNALELDDSALYLCASSIRGNQFNYGYTFGSGTRLTVV.

The CDR3: CAIGDRGNQPQHF. As DNA, the CDR3 is TGTGCCATCGGAGATCGCGGGAATCAGCCCCAGCATTTT. V and J are TRBV10-3 and TRBJ1-5, with D hard to call. This CDR3 has 13 residues. Germline CDR1 reads ENHRY; CDR2 reads SYGVKD. V was trimmed by 8 bases and J by 4 bases, leaving 12 bases between them.

The CDR3 region is CASSPGTGLGTDTQYF. Written as DNA, the CDR3 is TGTGCCAGCAGCCCCGGGACAGGGCTCGGCACAGATACGCAGTATTTT. The gene calls are TRBV7-6 and TRBJ2-3, with 9 bases fitting TRBD1. V shed 5 bases, J shed 1 base, and the junction held 7 bases outside the gene matches. This CDR3 contains 16 residues. Germline CDR1 and CDR2: SGHVS and FNYEAQ.

This chain links TRBV28 with TRBJ2-2; D remains unclear. CDR3 length equals 15 residues. V was pared by 6 bases and J by 6 bases, with 17 bases between. The germline V gene encodes CDR1 MDHEN and CDR2 SYDVKM. The CDR3 reads CASRYSIRTAGELFF. The CDR3 DNA sequence: TGTGCCAGCAGATACTCGATACGAACCGCCGGGGAGCTGTTTTTT.

V and J are TRBV28 and TRBJ2-7; 9 nucleotides match TRBD1. Germline loops: CDR1 MDHEN, CDR2 SYDVKM. The CDR3 consists of 13 residues. Trimming removed 7 bases from V and 7 bases from J; junction bases left unmatched: 8. CDR3 in amino acids: CASMGQGYGEQYF. The CDR3 DNA is TGTGCCAGCATGGGACAGGGATACGGGGAGCAGTACTTC.

The chain has TRBV27 and TRBJ2-3; 10 nucleotides agree with TRBD2. Losses at the gene ends were 3 bases for V and 4 bases for J; bases not matched to a gene: 10. CDR1 and CDR2 from the germline V gene are MNHEY and SMNVEV (reference sequence). This CDR3 contains 17 residues. CDR3 nucleotides: TGTGCCAGCAGTTTTTCACTAGCGGGATTAGGCCCAGATACGCAGTATTTT. It translates to CASSFSLAGLGPDTQYF.

The chain is built from TRBV2 and TRBJ2-1; the D is unclear. V was shortened by 7 bases and J by 5 bases, with 9 bases between the two germline ends. The CDR3 contains 12 residues. Germline V gene sequence: CDR1 SNHLY, CDR2 FYNNEI. CDR3 in amino acids: CASKVTNNEQFF. The CDR3 DNA is TGTGCCAGCAAGGTGACAAACAATGAGCAGTTCTTC.

The genes are TRBV9 and TRBJ1-3; TRBD1 agrees at 7 bases. The germline CDR1 and CDR2 sequences are SGDLS and YYNGEE. The CDR3 runs 14 residues. V shed 6 bases and J 4 bases; nucleotides not matched to a gene: 7. The CDR3 loop reads CASTQTGNGNTIYF. Here the CDR3 DNA reads TGTGCCAGCACCCAGACAGGGAACGGAAACACCATATATTTT. The full variable domain, rest sourced from reference TRBV9 and TRBJ1-3, is DSGVTQTPKHLITATGQRVTLRCSPRSGDLSVYWYQQSLDQGLQFLIQYYNGEERAKGNILERFSAQQFPDLHSELNLSSLELGDSALYFCASTQTGNGNTIYFGEGSWLTVV.

The V call is TRBV9, the J call TRBJ1-5; D is unclear. Between the trimmed V and J ends, which lost 3 bases and 8 bases, there was a span of 12 bases. In germline, CDR1 is SGDLS, CDR2 YYNGEE. The CDR3 covers 13 residues. The CDR3 loop reads CASSGGSGEPQHF. The CDR3 nucleotides are TGTGCCAGCAGCGGAGGGTCCGGGGAGCCCCAGCATTTT.

This clone appeared once. The DNA for the CDR3 is TGTGCCAGCAGTGAGCGACTAGCGGGAGCCGGCACCGGGGAGCTGTTTTTT. Encoded protein: CASSERLAGAGTGELFF. This chain uses TRBV6-1 with TRBJ2-2; TRBD2 agrees at 12 bases. This CDR3 comprises 17 residues. Germline CDR1 and CDR2: MNHNS and SASEGT. J lost 4 bases, V lost 3 bases, and 6 bases had no gene match.

The table lists this clone with a few counts. The chain combines TRBV27 with TRBJ1-6; 8 bases align to TRBD1. The CDR3 extends over 15 amino acids. From germline, CDR1 is MNHEY and CDR2 SMNVEV (reference sequence). V shed 2 bases, J shed 7 bases, and the junction held 4 bases outside the gene matches. The CDR3 DNA reads TGTGCCAGCAGTTTAAGGACAGGGATAAATTCACCCCTCCACTTT. Its protein product is CASSLRTGINSPLHF.

V is TRBV6-5 and J is TRBJ1-3, with a weak D call TRBD1 (5 bases). The CDR3 is 15 residues long. CDR1 and CDR2 (germline): MNHEY, SVGAGI. V shed 4 bases and J shed 4 bases, with 14 bases lying between them. In DNA form, the CDR3 reads TGTGCCAGCAGTTCGCGACGCTCAGGGGGAAACACCATATATTTT. This gives the protein CASSSRRSGGNTIYF.